These T cell receptor beta chains were read from a single sample in a study of blood T cell repertoires in COVID-19. The assay was immunoSEQ multiplex PCR, and TCRdb's table has in-frame clones only and misses some. This sample has more than 200,000 clones, with roughly 84% found just once. The sample comprised PBMCs or T cells enriched from blood (not recorded which). These receptor sequences come from a man aged 25-45 years in a cohort exposed to, infected with or recovered from COVID-19 (not recorded which). The CDR3 runs from the conserved cysteine through the conserved F or W. D genes are given only for firm matches. Clone size is shown for a subset of rows, as once, few, many or a class of expanded clone.

J gene	clone size	D gene	V gene	CDR3 protein	CDR3 DNA
TRBJ1-1	NA	NA	TRBV18	CASSPEAINTEAFF	TGTGCCAGCTCACCAGAAGCTATCAACACTGAAGCTTTCTTT
TRBJ1-4	NA	NA	TRBV28	CASNRKEEEKLFF	TGTGCCAGCAACCGGAAAGAGGAGGAAAAACTGTTTTTT
TRBJ1-5	NA	NA	TRBV18	CASSQKVSGSNQPQHF	TGTGCCAGCTCACAGAAGGTATCGGGATCGAATCAGCCCCAGCATTTT
TRBJ1-2	NA	TRBD1	TRBV5-1	CASSFSSARGPNYGYTF	TGCGCCAGCAGCTTTAGTTCGGCCAGGGGGCCTAACTATGGCTACACCTTC
TRBJ2-7	NA	TRBD2	TRBV29-1	CSVLAGAAYEQYF	TGCAGCGTCCTAGCGGGAGCGGCCTACGAGCAGTACTTC
TRBJ1-3	NA	NA	TRBV19	CASSVRGSGNTIYF	TGTGCCAGTAGTGTCCGGGGCTCTGGAAACACCATATATTTT
TRBJ2-1	NA	NA	TRBV25-1	CASSPVNSYNEQFF	TGTGCCAGCAGTCCCGTGAACAGCTACAATGAGCAGTTCTTC
TRBJ1-1	NA	NA	TRBV6-5	CASSYSVRYDTEAFF	TGTGCCAGCAGTTATAGTGTTAGATATGACACTGAAGCTTTCTTT
TRBJ1-1	NA	TRBD1	TRBV13	CASSYVDRENTEAFF	TGTGCCAGCAGCTACGTCGACAGGGAGAACACTGAAGCTTTCTTT
TRBJ1-5	few	TRBD1	TRBV2	CASRGGTGVGPQHF	TGTGCCAGCCGGGGAGGAACAGGGGTTGGTCCCCAGCATTTT
TRBJ2-7	NA	TRBD1	TRBV9	CASSVGKGASYEQYF	TGTGCCAGCAGCGTAGGGAAGGGGGCAAGCTACGAGCAGTACTTC
TRBJ2-7	NA	TRBD1	TRBV27	CASSLGRTGAYEQYF	TGTGCCAGCAGTTTAGGCCGGACAGGGGCTTACGAGCAGTACTTC
TRBJ2-1	NA	NA	TRBV27	CASSRAGEQFF	TGTGCCAGCAGTCGAGCAGGGGAGCAGTTCTTC
TRBJ2-1	NA	NA	TRBV10-1	CASSESYTSRQFF	TGCGCCAGCAGTGAGTCTTACACTAGCAGGCAGTTCTTC
TRBJ2-3	NA	TRBD2	TRBV9	CASSAGTSVSDTQYF	TGTGCCAGCAGCGCCGGGACTAGCGTTTCAGATACGCAGTATTTT
TRBJ2-7	NA	TRBD2	TRBV13	CASSSSGALSSYEQYF	TGTGCCAGCAGCTCTAGCGGGGCCCTAAGCTCCTACGAGCAGTACTTC
TRBJ2-2	NA	TRBD2	TRBV5-1	CASSATSGVNTGELFF	TGCGCCAGCAGCGCGACTAGCGGGGTCAACACCGGGGAGCTGTTTTTT
TRBJ1-3	NA	NA	TRBV5-1	CASSLEGGSSGNTIYF	TGCGCCAGCAGCTTGGAGGGTGGGAGCTCTGGAAACACCATATATTTT
TRBJ2-6	NA	NA	TRBV19	CASSIPSLDSPGANVLTF	TGTGCCAGTAGCATACCCTCCCTGGATAGCCCTGGGGCCAACGTCCTGACTTTC
TRBJ1-3	NA	NA	TRBV5-4	CASSSPSSGRAGNTIYF	TGTGCCAGCAGCTCACCCTCGTCGGGGAGGGCTGGAAACACCATATATTTT
TRBJ2-5	NA	TRBD2	TRBV19	CASFSGSTQETQYF	TGTGCCAGCTTTAGCGGGAGTACCCAAGAGACCCAGTACTTC
TRBJ2-1	NA	NA	TRBV15	CATSRLAGMLHNEQFF	TGTGCCACCAGCAGACTAGCCGGGATGCTCCACAATGAGCAGTTCTTC
TRBJ1-5	few	NA	TRBV20-1	CSASVRGDQPQHF	TGCAGTGCTAGTGTCAGGGGTGATCAGCCCCAGCATTTT
TRBJ2-5	NA	TRBD2	TRBV7-2	CASSLLTSGRETQYF	TGTGCCAGCAGCTTACTCACTAGCGGGAGGGAGACCCAGTACTTC
TRBJ1-2	NA	TRBD1	TRBV3-1/TRBV3-2	CASSPGPTGGGYGYTF	TGTGCCAGCAGCCCGGGGCCGACAGGGGGCGGCTATGGCTACACCTTC
TRBJ1-1	NA	NA	TRBV11-2	CASSIMNTEAFF	TGTGCCAGCAGCATAATGAACACTGAAGCTTTCTTT
TRBJ1-6	once	NA	TRBV27	CASSRQFRNSPLHF	TGTGCCAGCAGTCGACAGTTCCGAAATTCACCCCTCCACTTT
TRBJ2-7	NA	TRBD1	TRBV6-1	CAGSEWDSAPYEQYF	TGTGCCGGCAGTGAATGGGACAGTGCCCCCTACGAGCAGTACTTC
TRBJ1-1	NA	NA	TRBV18	CASSTSLNTEAFF	TGTGCCAGCTCAACTAGTTTGAACACTGAAGCTTTCTTT
TRBJ2-2	NA	TRBD2	TRBV7-6	CASSLGSGANTGELFF	TGTGCCAGCAGCTTAGGTAGCGGGGCAAACACCGGGGAGCTGTTTTTT
TRBJ2-5	NA	NA	TRBV12-3/TRBV12-4	CASSLSGVETQYF	TGTGCCAGCAGTTTGTCGGGAGTTGAGACCCAGTACTTC
TRBJ2-2	NA	TRBD2	TRBV2	CASSPTSGRAPGELFF	TGTGCCAGCAGTCCTACTAGCGGGAGGGCCCCAGGGGAGCTGTTTTTT
TRBJ2-5	NA	TRBD2	TRBV27	CASSSRTSGQETQYF	TGTGCCAGCAGTTCCCGGACTAGCGGGCAAGAGACCCAGTACTTC
TRBJ2-5	NA	NA	TRBV6-5	CATNMGRGEETQYF	TGTGCCACAAATATGGGCAGGGGGGAAGAGACCCAGTACTTC
TRBJ1-1	NA	NA	TRBV6-5	CASTVVLGDTEAFF	TGTGCCAGCACCGTCGTCCTCGGGGACACTGAAGCTTTCTTT
TRBJ1-1	NA	NA	TRBV6-5	CASSYQGHTEAFF	TGTGCCAGCAGTTACCAGGGCCACACTGAAGCTTTCTTT
TRBJ2-7	NA	TRBD2	TRBV30	CAWSPVVGTGGAREQYF	TGTGCCTGGAGTCCCGTGGTCGGGACGGGAGGGGCGCGGGAGCAGTACTTC
TRBJ2-5	NA	TRBD2	TRBV15	CATSRGRGALYFQETQYF	TGTGCCACCAGCAGAGGGCGGGGGGCCCTTTACTTCCAAGAGACCCAGTACTTC
TRBJ2-7	NA	NA	TRBV24-1	CATSAGSYEQYF	TGTGCCACCTCTGCGGGTTCCTACGAGCAGTACTTC